This is a list of T cell receptor beta chains from one sample in a study of T cell responses to AZD1222 COVID-19 vaccine. Repertoires were generated with immunoSEQ multiplex PCR, while TCRdb's copy carries only in-frame clones and drops some. The sample shows 100,000 to 150,000 clones, roughly 90% of them seen only once. The input for sequencing was peripheral blood, taken on day 0 of AZD1222 vaccination. The source of these receptors is an adult in good health. The CDR3 runs from the conserved cysteine through the conserved F or W. The D gene is left open where the match is weak. Some rows have no size entry. The others give once, few or many, or a class for an expanded clone.

j_gene: TRBJ2-5; v_gene: TRBV27; abundance: -; d_gene: -; CDR3aa: CASSLISGGRTRETQYF; CDR3nt: TGTGCCAGCAGTTTAATTTCCGGAGGGCGAACCCGGGAGACCCAGTACTTC
j_gene: TRBJ2-1; v_gene: TRBV29-1; abundance: -; d_gene: TRBD2; CDR3aa: CSVPRASGSYNEQFF; CDR3nt: TGCAGCGTCCCGAGGGCTAGCGGCTCCTACAATGAGCAGTTCTTC
j_gene: TRBJ2-7; v_gene: TRBV7-8; abundance: -; d_gene: -; CDR3aa: CASSLGLAAYEQYF; CDR3nt: TGTGCCAGCAGCTTAGGTCTGGCCGCCTACGAGCAGTACTTC
j_gene: TRBJ1-1; v_gene: TRBV6-5; abundance: -; d_gene: -; CDR3aa: CATRTANTEAFF; CDR3nt: TGTGCCACCAGGACAGCGAACACTGAAGCTTTCTTT
j_gene: TRBJ2-1; v_gene: TRBV28; abundance: -; d_gene: -; CDR3aa: CASSTYNEQFF; CDR3nt: TGTGCCAGCAGTACGTACAATGAGCAGTTCTTC
j_gene: TRBJ1-1; v_gene: TRBV10-3; abundance: once; d_gene: -; CDR3aa: CAISVDSVGNTEAFF; CDR3nt: TGTGCCATCAGCGTAGACAGTGTTGGGAACACTGAAGCTTTCTTT
j_gene: TRBJ2-7; v_gene: TRBV15; abundance: -; d_gene: -; CDR3aa: CATSREGRFDEQYF; CDR3nt: TGTGCCACCAGCAGAGAAGGGAGGTTTGACGAGCAGTACTTC
j_gene: TRBJ1-5; v_gene: TRBV16; abundance: -; d_gene: -; CDR3aa: CASSQSRLEPQHF; CDR3nt: TGTGCCAGCAGCCAATCTAGGCTGGAGCCCCAGCATTTT
j_gene: TRBJ1-1; v_gene: TRBV29-1; abundance: -; d_gene: -; CDR3aa: CSVEGWGSNTEAFF; CDR3nt: TGCAGCGTTGAAGGTTGGGGGTCCAACACTGAAGCTTTCTTT
j_gene: TRBJ1-6; v_gene: TRBV28; abundance: -; d_gene: TRBD1; CDR3aa: CASSLWGQGNSPLHF; CDR3nt: TGTGCCAGCAGTTTATGGGGACAGGGGAATTCACCCCTCCACTTT
j_gene: TRBJ1-5; v_gene: TRBV7-9; abundance: once; d_gene: -; CDR3aa: CASSLASAANQPQHF; CDR3nt: TGTGCCAGCAGCTTAGCATCGGCAGCAAATCAGCCCCAGCATTTT
j_gene: TRBJ1-3; v_gene: TRBV5-5; abundance: -; d_gene: -; CDR3aa: CASSPALPYSGNTIYF; CDR3nt: TGTGCCAGCAGCCCTGCACTTCCCTACTCTGGAAACACCATATATTTT
j_gene: TRBJ1-5; v_gene: TRBV24-1; abundance: -; d_gene: -; CDR3aa: CATSAGGKGSNQPQHF; CDR3nt: TGTGCCACCAGTGCCGGGGGTAAAGGAAGCAATCAGCCCCAGCATTTT
j_gene: TRBJ2-7; v_gene: TRBV28; abundance: -; d_gene: TRBD2; CDR3aa: CASSLIKGEGRRRYF; CDR3nt: TGTGCCAGCAGTTTGATCAAAGGGGAGGGACGGCGGAGATACTTC
j_gene: TRBJ1-5; v_gene: TRBV15; abundance: -; d_gene: -; CDR3aa: CATSRFGGDQPQHF; CDR3nt: TGTGCCACCAGCAGATTCGGGGGTGATCAGCCCCAGCATTTT
j_gene: TRBJ2-7; v_gene: TRBV29-1; abundance: -; d_gene: -; CDR3aa: CSVVDWPFSSEQYF; CDR3nt: TGCAGCGTAGTGGACTGGCCGTTCTCCTCCGAGCAGTACTTC
j_gene: TRBJ1-1; v_gene: TRBV10-3; abundance: -; d_gene: -; CDR3aa: CAISESNLLATEAFF; CDR3nt: TGTGCCATCAGTGAAAGCAACCTTCTCGCGACTGAAGCTTTCTTT
j_gene: TRBJ2-4; v_gene: TRBV27; abundance: -; d_gene: -; CDR3aa: CASSSGAQGNIQYF; CDR3nt: TGTGCCAGCAGTTCTGGGGCGCAGGGGAACATTCAGTACTTC